This T cell receptor (beta chain) was found in a study of CD8+ T cells in alopecia areata. General observations from the study: In scalp samples, resident alphabeta T cells of normal skin are also sequenced.

To note about this clone: The antigen is not known.

Following extraction, RNA underwent reverse transcription to cDNA, which served as the sequencing template. Repertoires were generated with immunoSEQ multiplex PCR, while TCRdb's copy carries only in-frame clones and drops some. The table has 180,000 or so clones, approximately 62% seen once. The J segment lost 2 bases and the V segment lost 4 bases, leaving 3 bases of the junction unmatched. Germline CDR1 and CDR2: SNHLY and FYNNEI. The CDR3 covers 14 residues. The chain links TRBV2 to TRBJ2-7; 9 bases are shared with TRBD2. Sequenced material: CD4+ T cells sorted from blood, taken at week 0. The sequence was obtained from a human donor with alopecia areata. CDR3 nucleotide sequence: TGTGCCAGCAGTGCTGAGCGGGGGGCCTACGAGCAGTACTTC. Protein sequence: CASSAERGAYEQYF.